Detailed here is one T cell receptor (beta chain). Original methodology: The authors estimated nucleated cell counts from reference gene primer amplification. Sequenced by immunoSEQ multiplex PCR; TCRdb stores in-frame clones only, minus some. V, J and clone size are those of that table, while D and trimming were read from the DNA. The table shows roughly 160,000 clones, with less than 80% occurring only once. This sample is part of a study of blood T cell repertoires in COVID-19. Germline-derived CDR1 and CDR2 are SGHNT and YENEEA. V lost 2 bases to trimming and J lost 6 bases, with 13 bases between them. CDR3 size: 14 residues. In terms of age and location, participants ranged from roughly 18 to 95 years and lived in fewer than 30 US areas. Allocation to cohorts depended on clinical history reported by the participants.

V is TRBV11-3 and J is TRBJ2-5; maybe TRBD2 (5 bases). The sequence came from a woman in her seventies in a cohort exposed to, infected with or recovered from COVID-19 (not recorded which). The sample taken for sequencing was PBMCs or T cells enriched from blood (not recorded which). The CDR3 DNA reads TGTGCCAGCAGCTTACTGGGGAGTATGCAGACCCAGTACTTC. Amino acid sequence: CASSLLGSMQTQYF.